The clone carrying this TCR beta chain was observed many times. Its antigen is as yet unknown. The CDR3 spans 15 residues. V lost 3 bases to trimming and J lost 0 bases, with 13 bases between them. CDR1 SGHRS and CDR2 YFSETQ come from the germline V gene. The CDR3 regions of TCR beta were amplified from RNA transcripts. A set of HTBI primers served as the primers for a first-round RT-PCR of the TCR CDR3. TCRdb reprocessed the multiplex PCR reads with MiXCR, giving one entry per CDR3 protein. The profile shows 620,000 or so distinct CDR3 sequences, approximately 15% of them singletons. This entry is derived from a study of T cells in Graves' hyperthyroidism and ophthalmopathy. Whole-study context: Before treatment of any kind, peripheral blood was taken at initial diagnosis. Study-wide findings and caveats: Model-based prediction identified ophthalmopathy a median around 6.5 months prior to its onset. Most expanded thyroid clonotypes above 0.001 recurred in blood.

The chain joins TRBV5-1 to TRBJ2-7, with D possibly called TRBD1 or TRBD2 (6 bases each). The sample was blood. This clonotype originated in a woman aged 45-65 years with Graves' ophthalmopathy. The CDR3 coding sequence is TGCGCCAGCAGCTCGAGGGGGGACCTCTCCTACGAGCAGTACTTC. It encodes CASSSRGDLSYEQYF.